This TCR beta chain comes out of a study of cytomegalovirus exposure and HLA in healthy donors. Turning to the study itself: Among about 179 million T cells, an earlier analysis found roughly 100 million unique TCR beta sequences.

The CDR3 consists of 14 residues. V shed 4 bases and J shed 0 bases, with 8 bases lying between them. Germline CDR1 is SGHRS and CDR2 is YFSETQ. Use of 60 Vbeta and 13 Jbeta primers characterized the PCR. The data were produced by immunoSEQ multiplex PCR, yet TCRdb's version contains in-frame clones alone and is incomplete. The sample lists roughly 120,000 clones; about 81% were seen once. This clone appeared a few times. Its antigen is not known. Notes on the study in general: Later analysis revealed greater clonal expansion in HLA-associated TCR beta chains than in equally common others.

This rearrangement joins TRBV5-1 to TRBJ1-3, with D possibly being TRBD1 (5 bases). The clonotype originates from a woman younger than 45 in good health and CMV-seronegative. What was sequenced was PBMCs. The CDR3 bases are TGCGCCAGCAGCGGGGGGAGCTCTGGAAACACCATATATTTT. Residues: CASSGGSSGNTIYF.